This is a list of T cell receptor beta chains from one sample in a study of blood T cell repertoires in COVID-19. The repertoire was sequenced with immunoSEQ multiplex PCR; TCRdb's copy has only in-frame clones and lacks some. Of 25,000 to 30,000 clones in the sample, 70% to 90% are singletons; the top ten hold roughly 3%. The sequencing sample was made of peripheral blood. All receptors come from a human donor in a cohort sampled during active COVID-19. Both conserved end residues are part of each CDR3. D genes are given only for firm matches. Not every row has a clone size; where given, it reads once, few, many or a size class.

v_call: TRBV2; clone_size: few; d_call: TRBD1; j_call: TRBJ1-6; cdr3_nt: TGTGCCAGCAGTCTGGGACAGGCGAATTCACCCCTCCACTTT; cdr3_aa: CASSLGQANSPLHF
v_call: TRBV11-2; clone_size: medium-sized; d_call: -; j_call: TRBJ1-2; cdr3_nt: TGTGCCAGCAGCTTTCGGGATGGCTACACCTTC; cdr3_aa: CASSFRDGYTF
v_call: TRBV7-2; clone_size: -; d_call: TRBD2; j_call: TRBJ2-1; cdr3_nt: TGTGCCAGCAGCCCCCAACCGGGACGGGGGGGGATCAACTACAATGAGCAGTTCTTC; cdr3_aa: CASSPQPGRGGINYNEQFF
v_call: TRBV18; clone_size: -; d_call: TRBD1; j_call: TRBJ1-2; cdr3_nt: TGTGCCAGCTCACCAAGCGAGGGGGCGGTAGGCTACACCTTC; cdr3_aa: CASSPSEGAVGYTF
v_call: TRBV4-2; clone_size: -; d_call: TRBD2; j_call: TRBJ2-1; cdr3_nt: TGTGCCAGCAGCCAAGATCGTGGACTAGGCATCGGGCGGGAGCAGTTCTTC; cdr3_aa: CASSQDRGLGIGREQFF
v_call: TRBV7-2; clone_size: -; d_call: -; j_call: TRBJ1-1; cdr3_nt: TGTGCCAGCAGCTTCGACACTGAAGCTTTCTTT; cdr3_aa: CASSFDTEAFF
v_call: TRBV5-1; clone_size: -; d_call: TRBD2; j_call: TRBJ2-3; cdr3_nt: TGCGCCAGCAGCTCCCTGACTAGCGGAAGCACAGATACGCAGTATTTT; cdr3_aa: CASSSLTSGSTDTQYF
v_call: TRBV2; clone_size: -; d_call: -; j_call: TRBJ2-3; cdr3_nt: TGTGCCAGCCGAACAGGGTTACTCACAGATACGCAGTATTTT; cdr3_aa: CASRTGLLTDTQYF
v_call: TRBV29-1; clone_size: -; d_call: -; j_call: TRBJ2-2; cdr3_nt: TGCAGCGTTAAATCAGCCGGGGAGCTGTTTTTT; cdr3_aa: CSVKSAGELFF
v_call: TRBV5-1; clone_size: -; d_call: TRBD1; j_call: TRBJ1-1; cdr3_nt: TGCGCCAGCAGCGCTGGACAGGGGAGAACTGAAGCTTTCTTT; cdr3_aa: CASSAGQGRTEAFF
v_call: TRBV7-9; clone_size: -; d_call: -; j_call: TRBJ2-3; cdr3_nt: TGTGCCAGCAGCTTAGCGGGCCCAATGACAGATACGCAGTATTTT; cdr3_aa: CASSLAGPMTDTQYF
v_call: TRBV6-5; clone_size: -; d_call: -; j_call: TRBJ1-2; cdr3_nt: TGTGCCAGCAGTTGGGGAGGCCATGGCTACACCTTC; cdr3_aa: CASSWGGHGYTF
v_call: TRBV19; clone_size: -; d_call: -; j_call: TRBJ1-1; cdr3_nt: TGTGCCAGTAGTATAGATCCCACAGGTAAGGTAGGAACTGAAGCTTTCTTT; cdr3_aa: CASSIDPTGKVGTEAFF
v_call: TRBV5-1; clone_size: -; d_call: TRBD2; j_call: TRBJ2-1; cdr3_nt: TGCGCCAGCAGCTTGGATAGCGGGGGGGCCCCCAATGAGCAGTTCTTC; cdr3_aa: CASSLDSGGAPNEQFF
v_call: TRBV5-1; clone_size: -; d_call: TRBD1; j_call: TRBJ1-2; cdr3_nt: TGCGCCAGCAGCAGGACAGGGGATAACTATGGCTACACCTTC; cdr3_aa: CASSRTGDNYGYTF
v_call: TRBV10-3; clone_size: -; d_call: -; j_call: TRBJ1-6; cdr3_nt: TGTGCCATCAGGTACAGGGTTAGTAATCGGGTAAATTCACCCCTCCACTTT; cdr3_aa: CAIRYRVSNRVNSPLHF
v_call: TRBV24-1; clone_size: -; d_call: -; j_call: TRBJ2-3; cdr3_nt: TGTGCCACCAGTGATTTCAGATCAGATACGCAGTATTTT; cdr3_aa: CATSDFRSDTQYF
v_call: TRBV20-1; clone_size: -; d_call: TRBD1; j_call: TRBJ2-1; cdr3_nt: TGCAGTGCTAGTAGACAGGGGGCAGATGAGCAGTTCTTC; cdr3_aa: CSASRQGADEQFF
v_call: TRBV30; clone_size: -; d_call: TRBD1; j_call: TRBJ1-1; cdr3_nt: TGTGCCAAGGACAGGGGCGTGAACACTGAAGCTTTCTTT; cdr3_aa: CAKDRGVNTEAFF
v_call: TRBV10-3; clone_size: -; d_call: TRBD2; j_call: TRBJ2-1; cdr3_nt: TGTGCCATCAGTGAGATTGTGACTAGCGGGGGAAATGAGCAGTTCTTC; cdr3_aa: CAISEIVTSGGNEQFF
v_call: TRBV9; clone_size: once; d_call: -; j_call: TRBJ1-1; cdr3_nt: TGTGCCAGCAGCGTAGGCCTAGACACTGAAGCTTTCTTT; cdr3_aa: CASSVGLDTEAFF
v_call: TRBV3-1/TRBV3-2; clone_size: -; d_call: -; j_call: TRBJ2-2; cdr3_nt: TGTGCCAGCAGCCAAGAGGCAACCACCGGGGAGCTGTTTTTT; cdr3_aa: CASSQEATTGELFF
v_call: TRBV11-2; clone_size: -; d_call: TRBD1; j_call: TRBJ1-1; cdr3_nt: TGTGCCAGCAGCTTAGATGACAGGGGGCAAGCTTTCTTT; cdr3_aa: CASSLDDRGQAFF
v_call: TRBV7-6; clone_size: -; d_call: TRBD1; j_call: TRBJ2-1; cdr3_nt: TGTGCCAGCAGTAAGCAACAGGGGAATGAGCAGTTCTTC; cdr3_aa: CASSKQQGNEQFF
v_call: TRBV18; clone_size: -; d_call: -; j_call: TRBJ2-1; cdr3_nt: TGTGCCAGCTCACCCCAGAACAATGAGCAGTTCTTC; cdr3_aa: CASSPQNNEQFF
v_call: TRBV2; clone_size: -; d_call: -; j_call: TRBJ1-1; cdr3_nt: TGTGCCAGCAAAAGGACAGAGAACACTGAAGCTTTCTTT; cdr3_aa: CASKRTENTEAFF
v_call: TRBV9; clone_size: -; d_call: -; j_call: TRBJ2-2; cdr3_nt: TGTGCCAGCAGCGTAGTAGTTGGAGGAACCGGGGAGCTGTTTTTT; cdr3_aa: CASSVVVGGTGELFF
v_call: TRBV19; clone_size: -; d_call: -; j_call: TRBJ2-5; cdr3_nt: TGTGCCAGTAGTAAGTGGAGGACTTCAGAGACCCAGTACTTC; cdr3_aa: CASSKWRTSETQYF
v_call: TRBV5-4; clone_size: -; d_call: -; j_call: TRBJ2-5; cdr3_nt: TGTGCCAGCGCCCTGCGCCTGGGCCCACAAGAGACCCAGTACTTC; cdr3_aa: CASALRLGPQETQYF